Included here is one T cell receptor beta chain sequence, with context. There is no known antigen for this receptor. There are no base qualities to consult, and no much larger clone falls within one base. These data belong to a study of shared clonotypes between healthy human individuals (dated by TCRdb to the early 2020s). In the study overall: Three men and a couple of women, aged 18 to 49 years, made up the cohort. To estimate repertoire size and how much clonotype sharing occurs between individuals, the study deeply sequenced the blood TCR repertoires of several healthy adults. For each donor, CD4 naive and CD4 memory were each given three plates, CD8 naive was given two plates, and CD8 memory was given one plate. To increase sequencing depth and limit assay-specific biases, TCR repertoire library preparation and sequencing were carried out by different laboratories using diverse techniques. Between about 0.85 and 8.9 billion PBMCs per donor were obtained by leukapheresis. The investigation overall reported the following: Compared with non-shared clonotypes, the clonotypes found in all four sorted-subset donors had higher generation probabilities. The small number of donors limited the genetic and exposure-history diversity represented. Based on pairwise subsampling, the degree of clonotype sharing among donors was expected to be affected by sequencing depth. Across a handful of donors, approximately 4.6% of naive CD4, roughly 3.3% of naive CD8, 2.3% of memory CD4, and under 0.45% of memory CD8 clonotypes were shared. Sampling was restricted to blood, and TCR repertoires in tissue are likely to differ from TCR repertoires in blood. Naive subsets generally had larger estimated clonotype richness than memory subsets. Incomplete sequencing was indicated by rarefaction of sorted-subset datasets, despite the large sequencing depth.

TCR CDR3 regions were amplified from genomic DNA by multiplex PCR using the deep immunoSEQ assay. Extracted genomic DNA from each cell subset was spread evenly across all wells of several immunoSEQ 96-well plates, with each plate serving as a replicate. For sorted subsets, roughly 200 ng of genomic DNA, equivalent to 25,000 to 30,000 T cell genomes, went into each replicate PCR. Purified libraries were measured with a Qubit 3.0 fluorometer, size-checked on a Bioanalyzer 2100, and measured again with the KAPA Library Quantification kit. Each immunoSEQ 96-well plate was sequenced on its own single-read 150-cycle Illumina NextSeq 550 flow cell. Processing in the source paper ran as follows. Because the immunoSEQ output included only junctional sequences and no quality scores, the filtering could not be the same as the filtering used for full-length reads. Sequences were annotated with PyIR, a Python wrapper for IgBLAST v1.9, and V/J genes and CDR3 were assigned using IMGT germline references. Reads were filtered out if the reads had weak V/J assignments (E-value above 1e-6), no CDR3, stop codons, out-of-frame junctions, or ambiguous translated residues. A V3J clonotype was defined by an identical inferred V gene, J gene, and CDR3 amino acid sequence. The percentage overlap between two repertoires was calculated by dividing the number of shared unique clonotypes by the size of the smaller repertoire. Richness of each repertoire was evaluated using RTK rarefaction, the Chao1 estimator, and Recon v2.1 estimates of unobserved clonotypes. For all TCRbeta clonotypes obtained by the gDNA method from a few donors, generation probabilities were computed with OLGA. TCRdb provides this immuneACCESS table in a form limited to in-frame rearrangements. Some clones are lacking; in checked studies, under half of them reflect an unresolved V gene, and why the rest are absent is not known. That table is the source of V, J and clone size, and D and trimming were worked out from the DNA. For this sample there are about 1,900,000 clones; approximately 94% appear just once. The ten most abundant clones make up approximately 1.2% of the sample.

CD8 naive samples were CD45RO-negative cells positively selected for CCR7, giving a CD45RA+CCR7+ population that excluded TemRA cells. The donors were healthy, HIV-negative adults who had no recently reported acute infections or vaccinations. All donors were Caucasian adults living in Nashville, Tennessee, USA. Blood was collected by leukapheresis, and PBMCs were isolated by Ficoll-Histopaque density gradient centrifugation and then cryopreserved in liquid nitrogen vapor phase. Purity and quantity of every magnetically sorted T cell population were checked by analytical flow cytometry. Each sorted fraction had its genomic DNA isolated and then quantified by UV absorbance on a Nanodrop 2000c. Reading from cysteine to phenylalanine, the CDR3 counts 14 amino acids. Just CDR3 DNA is preserved here, 42 bases in frame from base 1. Reading the germline V gene gives CDR1 SGHDT and CDR2 YYEEEE. V lost 3 bases and J lost 3 bases, and the count of bases not matched to a germline gene is 3.

Sequenced material: naive CD8+ T cells sorted from blood. The cell subset or site tag for this specimen amounts to: CD45RA+CCR7+. The source is a man between 18 and 29 years old in good health. The rearranged chain carries TRBV5-6 and TRBJ1-5; TRBD1 lines up with 7 middle nucleotides. The CDR3 region has the sequence CASSSGTDNQPQHF. The DNA sequence is as follows: TGTGCCAGCAGCTCCGGGACAGACAATCAGCCCCAGCATTTT.